This T cell receptor (beta chain) was identified during a study of T cell responses to AZD1222 COVID-19 vaccine. Study outcomes and limitations: Once two AZD1222 doses were given, Spike-specific TCR breadth and depth went up.

For this clone: Its antigen is as yet unknown.

The V and J ends lost 1 base and 9 bases, in that order; junction bases with no gene match: 4. This CDR3 contains 14 residues. Germline values: CDR1 SEHNR, CDR2 FQNEAQ (reference sequence). The assay was immunoSEQ multiplex PCR, and TCRdb's table has in-frame clones only and misses some. The sample includes roughly 130,000 clones, about 90% of them seen just once. Sequencing used peripheral blood, obtained on day 0 of AZD1222 vaccination. The J gene is TRBJ2-1, the V gene TRBV7-9; 9 bases are shared with TRBD2. The clonotype was recovered from an adult in good health. As DNA, the CDR3 is TGTGCCAGCAGCTTAGGAGGGACTAGCATTGAGCAGTTCTTC. It codes for CASSLGGTSIEQFF.